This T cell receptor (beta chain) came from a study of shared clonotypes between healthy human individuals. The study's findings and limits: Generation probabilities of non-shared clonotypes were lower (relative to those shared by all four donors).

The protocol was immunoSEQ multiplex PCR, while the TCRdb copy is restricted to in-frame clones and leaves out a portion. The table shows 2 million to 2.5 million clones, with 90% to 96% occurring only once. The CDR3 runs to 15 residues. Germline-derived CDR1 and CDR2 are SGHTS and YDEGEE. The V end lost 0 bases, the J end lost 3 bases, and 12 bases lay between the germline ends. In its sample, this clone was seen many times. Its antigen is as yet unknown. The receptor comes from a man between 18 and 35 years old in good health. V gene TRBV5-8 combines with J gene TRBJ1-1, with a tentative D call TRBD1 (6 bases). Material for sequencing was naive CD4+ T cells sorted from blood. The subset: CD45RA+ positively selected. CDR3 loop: CASSLAGERDTEAFF. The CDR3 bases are TGTGCCAGCAGCTTGGCAGGGGAGAGGGACACTGAAGCTTTCTTT.